Described below is a single TCR beta chain sequence and its context. The data derive from a study of OX40 agonist ivuxolimab in advanced cancers. The repertoire was sequenced with immunoSEQ multiplex PCR; TCRdb's copy has only in-frame clones and lacks some. The sample carries 60,000 to 80,000 clones, about four fifths recorded once. Trimming left V 3 bases short and J 0 bases short, with 6 bases between. This CDR3 contains 15 residues. Germline V CDR1 and CDR2: MRHNA, SNTAGT. The V call is TRBV6-4, the J call TRBJ2-6; D call uncertain. The receptor's source is an adult with an advanced solid tumor such as melanoma, head and neck, liver or kidney cancer. The specimen comprised CD4+ or CD8+ T cells sorted from blood, sampled in a trial of the OX40 agonist ivuxolimab. DNA of the CDR3: TGTGCCAGCAGTGAAGGACCCTCTGGGGCCAACGTCCTGACTTTC. Its translation: CASSEGPSGANVLTF.